The following is a TCR beta chain sequence with its context. Preparation of the TCRbeta library was carried out with unique molecular identifiers. TCRdb independently ran MiXCR on the PCR reads; one entry per CDR3 protein. The sample includes 300,000 to 400,000 distinct CDR3 sequences, 15% to 20% of them seen just once. The record originates from a study of T-cell reconstitution after alpha-beta-depleted transplantation in children. This sequence was found in a male patient between 2 and 15 years old who had a stem cell transplant for acute lymphoblastic leukemia, so the T cells may come from the graft donor. Sample: PBMCs, mostly from graft donor cells, taken 360 days after TCRalphabeta/CD19-depleted stem cell transplant.

CDR3 nucleotide sequence: TGCAGTGTCCGGGACAGTAGAGCCTACGAGCAGTACTTC. It codes for CSVRDSRAYEQYF. V and J are TRBV20-1 and TRBJ2-7, with 7 bases matching TRBD1. J lost 2 bases, V lost 7 bases, and 8 bases had no gene match. There are 13 residues in the CDR3. The germline V gene has CDR1 DFQATT and CDR2 SNEGSKA (reference sequence).